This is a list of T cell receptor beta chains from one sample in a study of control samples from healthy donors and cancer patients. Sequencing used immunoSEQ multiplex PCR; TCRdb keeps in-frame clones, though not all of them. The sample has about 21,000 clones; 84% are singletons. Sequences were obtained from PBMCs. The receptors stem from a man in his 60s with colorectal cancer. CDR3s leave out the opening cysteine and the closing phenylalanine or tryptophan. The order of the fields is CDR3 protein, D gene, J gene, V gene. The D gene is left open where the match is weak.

ASSEIGAAEAF - TRBJ1-1 TRBV6-1
ATSDFWDSKGTDTQY - TRBJ2-3 TRBV24-1
ASSHTRGRGAEAF - TRBJ1-1 TRBV4-1
ASSLGVGQVDGYT - TRBJ1-2 TRBV7-2
ASSQARTASGGYT - TRBJ1-2 TRBV3-1/TRBV3-2
ATSRGEGLGGAVQPQH - TRBJ1-5 TRBV15
ASTQNMFGELF - TRBJ2-2 TRBV6-5
SASPSSTDTQY - TRBJ2-3 TRBV20-1
ASHASQGPNQPQH - TRBJ1-5 TRBV6-5
ATTGEKDYGYT - TRBJ1-2 TRBV24-1
ASSQSKLGVTEAF - TRBJ1-1 TRBV4-1
ASSLTFTAYGYT - TRBJ1-2 TRBV11-2
ASSLHPGQDNYGYT TRBD1 TRBJ1-2 TRBV5-1
ASRDTAFSYNEQF - TRBJ2-1 TRBV3-1/TRBV3-2
ASSMRRSETSTDTQY - TRBJ2-3 TRBV19
ASSYTGRLQETQY - TRBJ2-5 TRBV6-5
ASSQGYTEAF - TRBJ1-1 TRBV6-5
ASSSATSRGREQY - TRBJ2-7 TRBV5-1
ASSPRTGVETQY TRBD1 TRBJ2-5 TRBV27
ASSIIPDSLYEQY - TRBJ2-7 TRBV7-2
ASGVVQGVGYT - TRBJ1-2 TRBV6-5
ASSRPPYNEQF - TRBJ2-1 TRBV3-1/TRBV3-2
ASSQESTGRSGYT TRBD1 TRBJ1-2 TRBV4-2
ASSQRSEYTEAF - TRBJ1-1 TRBV18
ASSYRDRGSTDTQY TRBD1 TRBJ2-3 TRBV6-6
ASSGTSMDTQY TRBD2 TRBJ2-3 TRBV9
AISSWGDTQY - TRBJ2-3 TRBV10-3
ASSLAPGTYEQY - TRBJ2-7 TRBV7-2
ASSEGQGDTDTQY TRBD1 TRBJ2-3 TRBV6-1
ASSPVGGTTEAF - TRBJ1-1 TRBV18
ASSQETFRSGNTIY - TRBJ1-3 TRBV3-1/TRBV3-2
ASRLMETQY - TRBJ2-5 TRBV6-4
ASSLDSGGWGEKLF - TRBJ1-4 TRBV5-6
ASSLGGTGGVGGYT TRBD1 TRBJ1-2 TRBV5-4
ASSHGAGGKGYGYT TRBD1 TRBJ1-2 TRBV7-8
ATSRGPTGRGTEAF TRBD1 TRBJ1-1 TRBV15
ASSQALQGWGYGYT TRBD1 TRBJ1-2 TRBV4-3
ASSQAAGANVLT - TRBJ2-6 TRBV3-1/TRBV3-2
ASSAADRVSNQPQH TRBD1 TRBJ1-5 TRBV7-9
ASSSGNTIY - TRBJ1-3 TRBV3-1/TRBV3-2
ASSLRQNTEAF - TRBJ1-1 TRBV12-3/TRBV12-4
ASSLGQDNTDTQY - TRBJ2-3 TRBV5-4
ASSFSDRDWDTEAF TRBD1 TRBJ1-1 TRBV6-5
ASSSSSYNEQF - TRBJ2-1 TRBV7-9
ASSYSGGEQF - TRBJ2-1 TRBV6-5
AINLGQGSNYGYT TRBD1 TRBJ1-2 TRBV10-3
ASSLYGGATFQETQY - TRBJ2-5 TRBV5-6
ASSPPLFQETQY - TRBJ2-5 TRBV18
ASSLGQGDYT TRBD1 TRBJ1-2 TRBV5-1
ASSSSGGGYGYT TRBD1 TRBJ1-2 TRBV5-6
ASSTSWGEQY - TRBJ2-7 TRBV7-9
ASSHAYLTEAF - TRBJ1-1 TRBV4-1
ASSRDTRGYYGYT - TRBJ1-2 TRBV18
ASSFRRGNTGELF - TRBJ2-2 TRBV6-2/TRBV6-3